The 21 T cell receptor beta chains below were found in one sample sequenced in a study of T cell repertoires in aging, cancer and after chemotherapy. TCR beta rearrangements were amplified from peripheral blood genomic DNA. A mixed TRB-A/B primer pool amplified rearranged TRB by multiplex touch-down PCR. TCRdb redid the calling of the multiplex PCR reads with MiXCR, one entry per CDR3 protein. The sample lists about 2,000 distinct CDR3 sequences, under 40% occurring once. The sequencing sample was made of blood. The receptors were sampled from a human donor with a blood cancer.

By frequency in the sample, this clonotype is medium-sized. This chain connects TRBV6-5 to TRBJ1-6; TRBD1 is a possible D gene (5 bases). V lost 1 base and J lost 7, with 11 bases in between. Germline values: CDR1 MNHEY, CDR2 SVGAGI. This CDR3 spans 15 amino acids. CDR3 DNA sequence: TGTGCCAGCAGTTACTGGGGGGACGGGAATTCACCCCTCCACTTT. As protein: CASSYWGDGNSPLHF.

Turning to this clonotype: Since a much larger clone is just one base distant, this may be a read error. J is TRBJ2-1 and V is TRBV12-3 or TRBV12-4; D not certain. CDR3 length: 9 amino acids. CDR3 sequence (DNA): TGTTCCAGCAGTTTAGAGAGGATCTTC. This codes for CSSSLERIF.

The CDR3: CASSKGGLGKNEQFF. The DNA of the CDR3 is TGTGCCAGCAGCAAGGGAGGGCTGGGGAAAAATGAGCAGTTCTTC. The V gene is TRBV19, the J gene TRBJ2-1; 7 positions match TRBD2. Germline V gene data show CDR1 as LNHDA and CDR2 as SQIVND (reference sequence). Trimming at V came to 9 bases and at J to 7 bases, leaving 15 bases not matched to a gene. The CDR3 totals 15 residues.

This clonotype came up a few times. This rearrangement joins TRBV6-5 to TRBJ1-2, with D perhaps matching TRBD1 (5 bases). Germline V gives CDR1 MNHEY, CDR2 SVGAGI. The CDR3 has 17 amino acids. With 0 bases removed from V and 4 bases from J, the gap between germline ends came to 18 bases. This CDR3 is CASSYSFGGRVSYGYTF. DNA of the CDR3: TGTGCCAGCAGTTACTCCTTCGGTGGCAGGGTGTCCTATGGCTACACCTTC.

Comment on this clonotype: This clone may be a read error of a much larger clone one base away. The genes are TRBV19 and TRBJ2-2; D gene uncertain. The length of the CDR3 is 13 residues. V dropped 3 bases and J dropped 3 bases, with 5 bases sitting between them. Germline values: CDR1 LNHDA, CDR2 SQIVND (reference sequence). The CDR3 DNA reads TGTGCCAGTAGTATTCAAGACACCGGGGAGCTGTTTTTT. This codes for CASSIQDTGELFF.

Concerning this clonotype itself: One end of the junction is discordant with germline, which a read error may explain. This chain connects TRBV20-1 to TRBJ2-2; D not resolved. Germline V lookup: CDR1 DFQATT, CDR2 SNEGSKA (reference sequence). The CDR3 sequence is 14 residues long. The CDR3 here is CSAGDISHTGELFF. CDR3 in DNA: TGCAGTGCTGGAGACATTTCTCACACCGGGGAGCTGTTTTTT.

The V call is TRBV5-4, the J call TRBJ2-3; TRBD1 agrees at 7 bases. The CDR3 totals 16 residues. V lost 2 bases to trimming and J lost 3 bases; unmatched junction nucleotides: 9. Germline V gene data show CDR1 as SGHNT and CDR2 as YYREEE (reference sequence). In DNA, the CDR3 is TGTGCCAGCAGCTTCCCAGACAGGGAGCTAACAGATACGCAGTATTTT. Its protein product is CASSFPDRELTDTQYF.

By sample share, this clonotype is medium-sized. CDR3 loop: CASSLNVQAYGYTF. In nucleotides, the CDR3 is TGTGCCAGCAGCTTGAATGTACAGGCCTATGGCTACACCTTC. The genes are TRBV11-1 and TRBJ1-2; tentatively, D is TRBD1 (5 bases). V gave up 3 bases and J gave up 4 bases, with 12 bases separating them. CDR3 length equals 14 residues. Germline V gene sequence: CDR1 SGHAT, CDR2 FQDESV (reference sequence).

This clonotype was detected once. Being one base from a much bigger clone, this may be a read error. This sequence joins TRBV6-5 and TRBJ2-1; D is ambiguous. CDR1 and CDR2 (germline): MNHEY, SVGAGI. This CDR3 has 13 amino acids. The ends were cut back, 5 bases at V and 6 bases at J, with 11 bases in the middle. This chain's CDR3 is CASSAMSSNEQFF. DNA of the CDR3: TGTGCCAGCAGTGCTATGTCGAGCAATGAGCAGTTCTTC.

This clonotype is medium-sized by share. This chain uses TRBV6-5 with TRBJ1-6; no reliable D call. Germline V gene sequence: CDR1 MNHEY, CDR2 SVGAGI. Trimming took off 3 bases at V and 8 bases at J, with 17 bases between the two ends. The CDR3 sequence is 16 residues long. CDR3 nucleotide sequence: TGTGCCAGCAGTTATGTTAATGGGAACAGTTATTCACCCCTCCACTTT. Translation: CASSYVNGNSYSPLHF.

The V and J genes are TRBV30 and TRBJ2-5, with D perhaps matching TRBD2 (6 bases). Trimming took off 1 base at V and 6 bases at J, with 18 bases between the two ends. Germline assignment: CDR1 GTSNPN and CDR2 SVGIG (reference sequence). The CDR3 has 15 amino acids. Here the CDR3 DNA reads TGTGCCTGGAGTGGGGGTGACCCCGGGGGAAAGACCCAGTACTTC. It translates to CAWSGGDPGGKTQYF.

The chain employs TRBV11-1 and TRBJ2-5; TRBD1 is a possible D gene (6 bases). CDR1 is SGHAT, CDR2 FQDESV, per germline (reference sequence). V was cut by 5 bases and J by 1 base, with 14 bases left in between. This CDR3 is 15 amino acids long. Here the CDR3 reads CASSLRDMVQETQYF. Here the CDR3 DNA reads TGTGCCAGCAGCCTCCGGGACATGGTCCAAGAGACCCAGTACTTC.

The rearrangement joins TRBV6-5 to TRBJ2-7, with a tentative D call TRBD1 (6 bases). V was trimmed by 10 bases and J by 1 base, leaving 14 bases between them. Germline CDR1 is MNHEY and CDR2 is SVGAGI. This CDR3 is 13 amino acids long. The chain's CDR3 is CAISTGSSYEQYF. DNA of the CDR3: TGTGCCATCAGCACAGGGAGTTCCTACGAGCAGTACTTC.

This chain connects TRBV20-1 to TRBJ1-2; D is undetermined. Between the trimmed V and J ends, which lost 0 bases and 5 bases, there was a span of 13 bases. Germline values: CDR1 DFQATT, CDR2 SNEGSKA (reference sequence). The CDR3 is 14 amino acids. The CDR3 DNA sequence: TGCAGTGCTAGAGATTCCTCAGTTGGATATGGCTACACCTTC. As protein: CSARDSSVGYGYTF.

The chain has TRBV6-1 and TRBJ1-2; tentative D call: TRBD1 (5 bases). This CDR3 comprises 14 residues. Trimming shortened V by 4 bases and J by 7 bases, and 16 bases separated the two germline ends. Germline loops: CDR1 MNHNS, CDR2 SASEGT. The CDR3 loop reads CASSANRITGGYTF. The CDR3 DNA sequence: TGTGCCAGCAGTGCCAACAGGATAACGGGTGGCTACACCTTC.

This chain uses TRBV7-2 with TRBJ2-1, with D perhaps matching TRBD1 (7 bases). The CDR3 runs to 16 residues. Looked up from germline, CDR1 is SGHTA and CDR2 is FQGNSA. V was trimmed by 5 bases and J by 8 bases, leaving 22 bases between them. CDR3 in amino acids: CASSSHPDRPSDEQFF. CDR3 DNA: TGTGCCAGCAGCAGTCATCCGGACAGGCCTAGCGATGAGCAGTTCTTC.

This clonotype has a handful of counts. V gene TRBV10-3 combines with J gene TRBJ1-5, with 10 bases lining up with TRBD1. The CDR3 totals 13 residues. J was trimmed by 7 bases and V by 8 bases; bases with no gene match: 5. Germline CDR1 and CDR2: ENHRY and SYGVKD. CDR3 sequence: CAIRQGAGQPQHF. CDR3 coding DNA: TGTGCCATCCGACAGGGGGCAGGGCAGCCCCAGCATTTT.

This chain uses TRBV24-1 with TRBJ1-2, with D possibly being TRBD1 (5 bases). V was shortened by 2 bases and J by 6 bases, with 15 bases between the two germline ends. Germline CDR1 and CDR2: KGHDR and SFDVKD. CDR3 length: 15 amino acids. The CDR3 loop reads CATSDSGLEGDGYTF. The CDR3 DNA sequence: TGTGCCACCAGTGATTCGGGTCTTGAAGGGGATGGCTACACCTTC.

The CDR3 bases are TGTGCCAGCAGTAAGGGCACTCAGCCCCAGCATTTT. This encodes CASSKGTQPQHF. The chain combines TRBV6-1 with TRBJ1-5; D unclear. The CDR3 consists of 12 residues. V lost 5 bases to trimming and J lost 6 bases, with 8 bases between them. The V gene's germline CDR1 is MNHNS and CDR2 SASEGT.

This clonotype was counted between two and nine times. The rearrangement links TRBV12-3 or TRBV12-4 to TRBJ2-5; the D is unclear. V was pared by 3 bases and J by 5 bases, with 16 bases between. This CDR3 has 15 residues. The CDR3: CASSFSVVVSETQYF. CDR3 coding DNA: TGTGCCAGCAGTTTTTCGGTGGTGGTTTCGGAGACCCAGTACTTC.

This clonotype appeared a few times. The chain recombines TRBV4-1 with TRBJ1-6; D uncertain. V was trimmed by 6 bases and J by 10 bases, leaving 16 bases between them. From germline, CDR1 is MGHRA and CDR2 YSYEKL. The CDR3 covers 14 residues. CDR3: CASRNERVGSPLHF. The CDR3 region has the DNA TGCGCCAGCAGGAACGAAAGGGTAGGCTCACCCCTCCACTTT.